A selection of T cell receptor beta chains follows, all from one sample in a study of beta chain features in type 1 diabetes. TCRdb's copy holds only in-frame clones and misses some; the assay was immunoSEQ multiplex PCR. In the table there are 500,000 to 800,000 clones, roughly an eighth of which are singletons. Sequenced input: naive CD4+ T cells from blood. These receptors were collected from a man aged 25 to 45 with type 1 diabetes. Both conserved end residues are part of each CDR3. Fields, in order: J gene, D gene, clone size, V gene, CDR3 DNA, CDR3 protein. The D gene is left open where the match is weak. For some rows the clone size is stated as once, few or many, or as a class when expanded; others skip it.

j_gene: TRBJ2-7
d_gene: -
abundance: -
v_gene: TRBV25-1
CDR3nt: TGTGCCAGCAGTGATCTCGGTACACCCCGATTAGACGAGCAGTACTTC
CDR3aa: CASSDLGTPRLDEQYF

j_gene: TRBJ2-7
d_gene: TRBD1
abundance: few
v_gene: TRBV6-6
CDR3nt: TGTGCCAGCATTCATGGACAGGGGAACTCCTACGAGCAGTACTTC
CDR3aa: CASIHGQGNSYEQYF

j_gene: TRBJ1-5
d_gene: -
abundance: -
v_gene: TRBV2
CDR3nt: TGTGCCAGCAGGGGAAGTGGGCCGGGGCCCCAGCATTTT
CDR3aa: CASRGSGPGPQHF

j_gene: TRBJ1-1
d_gene: -
abundance: few
v_gene: TRBV4-1
CDR3nt: TGCGCCAGCAGCCCCCCAGGGTTGGGTGAAGCTTTCTTT
CDR3aa: CASSPPGLGEAFF

j_gene: TRBJ2-7
d_gene: -
abundance: -
v_gene: TRBV7-8
CDR3nt: TGTGCCAGCAGCCAGAGGGCAGGGTTGGACTACGAGCAGTACTTC
CDR3aa: CASSQRAGLDYEQYF

j_gene: TRBJ2-1
d_gene: -
abundance: -
v_gene: TRBV5-6
CDR3nt: TGTGCCAGCAGCCTCTTAGGGGCCGAATACAATGAGCAGTTCTTC
CDR3aa: CASSLLGAEYNEQFF

j_gene: TRBJ1-5
d_gene: -
abundance: -
v_gene: TRBV2
CDR3nt: TGTGCCAGCAGTGAACTCTCAGCAGGGCTTTTAAGCAATCAGCCCCAGCATTTT
CDR3aa: CASSELSAGLLSNQPQHF

j_gene: TRBJ1-2
d_gene: TRBD1
abundance: few
v_gene: TRBV28
CDR3nt: TGTGCCAGCACCCCAGGGGGCGACGTTAATGGCTACACCTTC
CDR3aa: CASTPGGDVNGYTF

j_gene: TRBJ2-3
d_gene: -
abundance: few
v_gene: TRBV7-9
CDR3nt: TGTGCCAGCACACTGGACAGCCGTAGCACAGATACGCAGTATTTT
CDR3aa: CASTLDSRSTDTQYF

j_gene: TRBJ2-5
d_gene: -
abundance: -
v_gene: TRBV2
CDR3nt: TGTGCCAGCAGAGAGGGGTACCAAGAGACCCAGTACTTC
CDR3aa: CASREGYQETQYF

j_gene: TRBJ1-3
d_gene: -
abundance: -
v_gene: TRBV7-2
CDR3nt: TGTGCCAGCAGGCTAGGAGAGTCTGGAAACACCATATATTTT
CDR3aa: CASRLGESGNTIYF

j_gene: TRBJ2-3
d_gene: -
abundance: -
v_gene: TRBV7-8
CDR3nt: TGTGCCAGCGCAATCGGGGCAGCATCTAACACAGATACGCAGTATTTT
CDR3aa: CASAIGAASNTDTQYF

j_gene: TRBJ1-1
d_gene: TRBD1
abundance: -
v_gene: TRBV7-9
CDR3nt: TGTGCCAGCAGCTTCCCCGGGACAGGGAAGACTGAAGCTTTCTTT
CDR3aa: CASSFPGTGKTEAFF

j_gene: TRBJ1-1
d_gene: TRBD1
abundance: -
v_gene: TRBV5-6
CDR3nt: TGTGCCAGCAGCTTCACAGGGGCGAACACTGAAGCTTTCTTT
CDR3aa: CASSFTGANTEAFF

j_gene: TRBJ2-5
d_gene: TRBD2
abundance: few
v_gene: TRBV15
CDR3nt: TGTGCCACCAGTCTAGCGGGGCAGAAAGGAGAGACCCAGTACTTC
CDR3aa: CATSLAGQKGETQYF

j_gene: TRBJ2-2
d_gene: -
abundance: once
v_gene: TRBV5-6
CDR3nt: TGTGCCAGCAGCTTGCGACAGGACTACACCGGGGAGCTGTTTTTT
CDR3aa: CASSLRQDYTGELFF

j_gene: TRBJ2-7
d_gene: -
abundance: -
v_gene: TRBV6-1
CDR3nt: TGTGCCAGCAGTGCGCAACAGGGGACTTCCTACGAGCAGTACTTC
CDR3aa: CASSAQQGTSYEQYF

j_gene: TRBJ1-6
d_gene: -
abundance: few
v_gene: TRBV6-1
CDR3nt: TGTGCCAGCAGTGAAATGCAGGGCATTCGGTCACCCCTCCACTTT
CDR3aa: CASSEMQGIRSPLHF

j_gene: TRBJ1-1
d_gene: -
abundance: -
v_gene: TRBV15
CDR3nt: TGTGCCACGATAAAGAACACTGAAGCTTTCTTT
CDR3aa: CATIKNTEAFF

j_gene: TRBJ2-2
d_gene: -
abundance: few
v_gene: TRBV19
CDR3nt: TGTGCCGCCCGGACTCCAAACACCGGGGAGCTGTTTTTT
CDR3aa: CAARTPNTGELFF

j_gene: TRBJ1-6
d_gene: -
abundance: -
v_gene: TRBV25-1
CDR3nt: TGTGCCAGCAGTGAAACAGGGAGAGATTCACCCCTCCACTTT
CDR3aa: CASSETGRDSPLHF

j_gene: TRBJ2-1
d_gene: TRBD1
abundance: few
v_gene: TRBV6-5
CDR3nt: TGTGCCAGCAGTAGAGGGACAGGGAATTACAATGAGCAGTTCTTC
CDR3aa: CASSRGTGNYNEQFF

j_gene: TRBJ2-1
d_gene: -
abundance: few
v_gene: TRBV21-1
CDR3nt: TGTGCCAGCAGCACCCCCCCGAGGTTCTTC
CDR3aa: CASSTPPRFF

j_gene: TRBJ1-5
d_gene: -
abundance: -
v_gene: TRBV15
CDR3nt: TGTGCCACCAGCAGCCGGGATTTCTCTCAGCCCCAGCATTTT
CDR3aa: CATSSRDFSQPQHF

j_gene: TRBJ2-7
d_gene: TRBD1
abundance: few
v_gene: TRBV19
CDR3nt: TGTGCCAGTAGCCCTCACCCCCCCGGGACAGGGTTCTACGAGCAGTACTTC
CDR3aa: CASSPHPPGTGFYEQYF

j_gene: TRBJ1-2
d_gene: -
abundance: -
v_gene: TRBV29-1
CDR3nt: TGCAGCGTTCCCCTAACAGGCGACCGTACGTATGGCTACACCTTC
CDR3aa: CSVPLTGDRTYGYTF

j_gene: TRBJ1-1
d_gene: TRBD1
abundance: -
v_gene: TRBV6-6
CDR3nt: TGTGCCAGCAGTATCGGACAGGGGGCTTTGGGCACTGAAGCTTTCTTT
CDR3aa: CASSIGQGALGTEAFF

j_gene: TRBJ2-1
d_gene: TRBD1
abundance: few
v_gene: TRBV27
CDR3nt: TGTGCCAGCAGTTACCGGGGACAGCCGTACAATGAGCAGTTCTTC
CDR3aa: CASSYRGQPYNEQFF

j_gene: TRBJ2-7
d_gene: -
abundance: -
v_gene: TRBV19
CDR3nt: TGTGCCAGTAGTAGTGAGGGCAGGAGGTACGAGCAGTACTTC
CDR3aa: CASSSEGRRYEQYF

j_gene: TRBJ1-2
d_gene: TRBD1
abundance: few
v_gene: TRBV6-5
CDR3nt: TGTGCCAGCAGTGACCGGACAGGGAACTATGGCTACACCTTC
CDR3aa: CASSDRTGNYGYTF

j_gene: TRBJ1-3
d_gene: -
abundance: -
v_gene: TRBV29-1
CDR3nt: TGCAGCGTTGCAGGTGACTCTGGAAACACCATATATTTT
CDR3aa: CSVAGDSGNTIYF

j_gene: TRBJ1-1
d_gene: -
abundance: -
v_gene: TRBV27
CDR3nt: TGTGCCAGCAGCCGCCCTCAGGGCGGTGGGGCTTTCTTT
CDR3aa: CASSRPQGGGAFF

j_gene: TRBJ2-7
d_gene: TRBD1
abundance: -
v_gene: TRBV12-5
CDR3nt: TGTGCTAGTGGCCACGGACAGGGGGACTCCTACGAGCAGTACTTC
CDR3aa: CASGHGQGDSYEQYF

j_gene: TRBJ1-2
d_gene: -
abundance: -
v_gene: TRBV4-3
CDR3nt: TGCGCCAGCAGCTCCCCCTCGAGTTCCTATGGCTACACCTTC
CDR3aa: CASSSPSSSYGYTF

j_gene: TRBJ2-7
d_gene: TRBD2
abundance: -
v_gene: TRBV6-6
CDR3nt: TGTGCCAGCAGTCTTAGCGGGGTGAGCTCCTACGAGCAGTACTTC
CDR3aa: CASSLSGVSSYEQYF